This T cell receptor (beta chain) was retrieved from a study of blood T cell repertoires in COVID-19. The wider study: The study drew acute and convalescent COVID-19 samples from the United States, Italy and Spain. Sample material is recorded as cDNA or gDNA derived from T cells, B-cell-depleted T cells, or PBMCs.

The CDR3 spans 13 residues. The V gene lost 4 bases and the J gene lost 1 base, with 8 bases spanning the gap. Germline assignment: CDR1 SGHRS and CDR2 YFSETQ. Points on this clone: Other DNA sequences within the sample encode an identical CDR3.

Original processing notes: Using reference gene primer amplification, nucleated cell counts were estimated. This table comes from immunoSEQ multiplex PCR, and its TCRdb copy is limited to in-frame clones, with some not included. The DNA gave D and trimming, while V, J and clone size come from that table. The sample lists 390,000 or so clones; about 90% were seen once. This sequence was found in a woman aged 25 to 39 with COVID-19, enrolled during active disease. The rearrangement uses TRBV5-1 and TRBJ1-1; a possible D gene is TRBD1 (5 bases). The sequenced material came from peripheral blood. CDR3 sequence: CASSLTENTEAFF. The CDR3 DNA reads TGCGCCAGCAGCCTGACAGAGAACACTGAAGCTTTCTTT.